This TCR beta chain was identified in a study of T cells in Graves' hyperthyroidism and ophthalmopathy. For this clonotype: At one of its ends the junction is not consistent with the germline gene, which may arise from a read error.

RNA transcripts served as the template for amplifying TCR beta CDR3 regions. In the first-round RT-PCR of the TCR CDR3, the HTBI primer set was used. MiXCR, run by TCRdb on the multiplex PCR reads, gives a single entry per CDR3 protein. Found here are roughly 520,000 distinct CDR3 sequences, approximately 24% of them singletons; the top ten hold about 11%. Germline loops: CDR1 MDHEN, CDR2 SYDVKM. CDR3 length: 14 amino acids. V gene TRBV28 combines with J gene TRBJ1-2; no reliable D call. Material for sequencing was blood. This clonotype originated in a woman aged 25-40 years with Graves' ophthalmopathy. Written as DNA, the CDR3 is TGTGCCGGCAGTTCAGTCGTAGGGAACTATGGCTACACCTTC. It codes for CAGSSVVGNYGYTF.